This is a list of T cell receptor beta chains from one sample in a study of shared clonotypes between healthy human individuals. Sequenced by immunoSEQ multiplex PCR; TCRdb stores in-frame clones only, minus some. The table lists 2 million to 2.5 million clones, around 95% of them singletons. Specimen: naive CD4+ T cells sorted from blood. These receptors originate from a man younger than 35 in good health. Both conserved end residues are part of each CDR3. Fields, in order: D gene, clone size, J gene, V gene, CDR3 DNA, CDR3 protein. D genes are given only for firm matches. Expanded clones are given a class, and other clones once, few, many or no size at all.

TRBD1,-,TRBJ2-7,TRBV10-3,TGTGCCATCAGCCTTGCAGGGGGCCAGGACGAGCAGTACTTC,CAISLAGGQDEQYF
-,-,TRBJ1-3,TRBV27,TGTGCCAGCAGTCCCAGGCAATCCTCTGGAAACACCATATATTTT,CASSPRQSSGNTIYF
-,-,TRBJ2-7,TRBV6-6,TGTGCCAGCAGTTACGGTCCCGTTAGCTCCTACGAGCAGTACTTC,CASSYGPVSSYEQYF
TRBD1,-,TRBJ1-5,TRBV2,TGTGCCAGCAGTGAACAGGGGGGGAATCAGCCCCAGCATTTT,CASSEQGGNQPQHF
TRBD1,-,TRBJ2-1,TRBV19,TGTGCCAGTAGTTCAAGAACCCTAGACAGGGCCAATGAGCAGTTCTTC,CASSSRTLDRANEQFF
TRBD2,-,TRBJ2-1,TRBV10-3,TGTGCCATCAGTGACTCTAGCGGGATTAATGAGCAGTTCTTC,CAISDSSGINEQFF
-,-,TRBJ1-1,TRBV5-1,TGCGCCAGCAGCCCCAGGGCCCCTAAGTTAGGCACTGAAGCTTTCTTT,CASSPRAPKLGTEAFF
-,once,TRBJ2-3,TRBV4-3,TGCGCCAGCAGCCAAGATCCCTACCCCGGGAGAATCACAGATACGCAGTATTTT,CASSQDPYPGRITDTQYF
-,-,TRBJ1-2,TRBV27,TGTGCCAGCAGTTCCCAGGGCCCCTATGGCTACACCTTC,CASSSQGPYGYTF
-,-,TRBJ1-4,TRBV10-1,TGCGCCAGCAGCTCCGGACAGCTTAATGAAAAACTGTTTTTT,CASSSGQLNEKLFF
-,once,TRBJ2-3,TRBV19,TGTGCCAGTAGTGGGAGACAGCGCACAGATACGCAGTATTTT,CASSGRQRTDTQYF
TRBD2,-,TRBJ2-5,TRBV11-2,TGTGCCAGCAGCCGGGGGGACCTACAAGTCCCCCGGAGGCAAGAGACCCAGTACTTC,CASSRGDLQVPRRQETQYF
-,-,TRBJ2-2,TRBV14,TGTGCCAGCAGCCAAGAATGGCGGAGGAACACCGGGGAGCTGTTTTTT,CASSQEWRRNTGELFF
TRBD1,once,TRBJ2-7,TRBV5-6,TGTGCCAGCAGCTTTTTGTCCGGGACAGCCGCCTACGAGCAGTACTTC,CASSFLSGTAAYEQYF
TRBD1,-,TRBJ1-6,TRBV27,TGTGCCAGCAGTTTAACGTGGGACAGTTCTAATTCACCCCTCCACTTT,CASSLTWDSSNSPLHF
-,-,TRBJ1-3,TRBV7-9,TGTGCCAGCAGCCTAACGTCACAGGACTCTGGAAACACCATATATTTT,CASSLTSQDSGNTIYF
-,-,TRBJ2-7,TRBV5-5,TGTGCCAGCAGCCCTCAGGGATTGGTGGAAGAGCAGTACTTC,CASSPQGLVEEQYF
TRBD2,-,TRBJ2-7,TRBV5-6,TGTGCCAGCAGCGCCCTCGGGAGGTCGAGCTCCTACGAGCAGTACTTC,CASSALGRSSSYEQYF
-,-,TRBJ1-2,TRBV6-1,TGTGCCAGCAGTGAAGCTGCAGGGTCCTACACCTTC,CASSEAAGSYTF
-,once,TRBJ2-1,TRBV7-9,TGTGCCAGCAGCTCCGGACAGCCCCGCGATGAGCAGTTCTTC,CASSSGQPRDEQFF